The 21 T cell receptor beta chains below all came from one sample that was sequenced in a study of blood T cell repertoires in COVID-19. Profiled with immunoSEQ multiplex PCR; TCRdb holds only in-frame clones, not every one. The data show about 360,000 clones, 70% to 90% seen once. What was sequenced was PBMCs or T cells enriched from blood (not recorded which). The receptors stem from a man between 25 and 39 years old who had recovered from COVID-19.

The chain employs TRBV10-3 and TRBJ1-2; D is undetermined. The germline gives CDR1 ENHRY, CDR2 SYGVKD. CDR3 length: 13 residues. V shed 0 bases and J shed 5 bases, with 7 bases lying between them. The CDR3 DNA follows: TGTGCCATCAGTGAGTCAACACAGTATGGCTACACCTTC. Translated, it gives CAISESTQYGYTF.

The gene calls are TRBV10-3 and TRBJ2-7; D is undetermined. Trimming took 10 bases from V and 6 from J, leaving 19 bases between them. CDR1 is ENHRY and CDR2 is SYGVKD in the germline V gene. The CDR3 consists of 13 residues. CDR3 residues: CATVDLLPGEQYF. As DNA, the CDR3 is TGTGCCACCGTTGACCTATTACCGGGCGAGCAGTACTTC.

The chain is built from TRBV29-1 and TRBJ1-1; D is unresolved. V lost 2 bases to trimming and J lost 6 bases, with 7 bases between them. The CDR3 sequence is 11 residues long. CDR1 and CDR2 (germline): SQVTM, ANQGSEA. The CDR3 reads CSVERPAEAFF. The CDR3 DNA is TGCAGCGTTGAACGTCCCGCTGAAGCTTTCTTT.

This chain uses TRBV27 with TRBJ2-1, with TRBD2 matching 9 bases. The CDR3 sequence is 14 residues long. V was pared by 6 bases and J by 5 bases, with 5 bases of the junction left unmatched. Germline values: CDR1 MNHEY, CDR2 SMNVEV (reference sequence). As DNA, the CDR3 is TGTGCCAGCAGGTCGGTAGCGGGGGACAATGAGCAGTTCTTC. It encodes CASRSVAGDNEQFF.

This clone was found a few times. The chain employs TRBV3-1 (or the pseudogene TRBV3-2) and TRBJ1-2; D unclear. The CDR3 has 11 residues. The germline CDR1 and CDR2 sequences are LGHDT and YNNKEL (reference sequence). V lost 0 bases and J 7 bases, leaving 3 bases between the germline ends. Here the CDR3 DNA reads TGTGCCAGCAGCCAAGACTCTGGCTACACCTTC. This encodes CASSQDSGYTF.

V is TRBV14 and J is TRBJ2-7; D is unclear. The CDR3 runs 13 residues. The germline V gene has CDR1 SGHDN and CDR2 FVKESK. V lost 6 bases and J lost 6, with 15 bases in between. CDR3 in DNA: TGTGCCAGCAGACAGTTCGAAGCCGGCGAGCAGTACTTC. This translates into CASRQFEAGEQYF.

The CDR3 sequence: CASSEGGRGINEQFF. The CDR3 bases are TGTGCCAGCAGTGAAGGCGGGAGGGGGATCAATGAGCAGTTCTTC. V and J are TRBV25-1 and TRBJ2-1; 9 nucleotides line up with TRBD2. V shed 2 bases and J 6 bases; nucleotides not matched to a gene: 5. This CDR3 has 15 amino acids. CDR1 and CDR2 from the germline V gene are MGHDK and SYGVNS.

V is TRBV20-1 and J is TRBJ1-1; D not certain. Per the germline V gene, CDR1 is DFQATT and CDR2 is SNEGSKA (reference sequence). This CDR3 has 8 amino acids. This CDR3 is CSFNEAFF. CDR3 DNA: TGCAGCTTTAATGAAGCTTTCTTT.

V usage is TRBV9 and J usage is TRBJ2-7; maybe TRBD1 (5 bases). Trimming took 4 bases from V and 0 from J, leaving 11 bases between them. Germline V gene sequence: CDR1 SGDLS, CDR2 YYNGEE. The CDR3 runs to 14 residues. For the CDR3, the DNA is TGTGCCAGCAGCCCCCAGGGAACCTCCTACGAGCAGTACTTC. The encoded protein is CASSPQGTSYEQYF. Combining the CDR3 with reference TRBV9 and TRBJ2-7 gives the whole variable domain DSGVTQTPKHLITATGQRVTLRCSPRSGDLSVYWYQQSLDQGLQFLIQYYNGEERAKGNILERFSAQQFPDLHSELNLSSLELGDSALYFCASSPQGTSYEQYFGPGTRLTVT.

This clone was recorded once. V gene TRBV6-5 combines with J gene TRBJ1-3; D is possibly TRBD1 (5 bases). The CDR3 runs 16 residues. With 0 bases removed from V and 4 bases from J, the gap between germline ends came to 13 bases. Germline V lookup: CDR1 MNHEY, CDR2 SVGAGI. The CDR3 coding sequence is TGTGCCAGCAGTTACTCTGTCTGGGGGGAAGGAAACACCATATATTTT. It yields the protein CASSYSVWGEGNTIYF.

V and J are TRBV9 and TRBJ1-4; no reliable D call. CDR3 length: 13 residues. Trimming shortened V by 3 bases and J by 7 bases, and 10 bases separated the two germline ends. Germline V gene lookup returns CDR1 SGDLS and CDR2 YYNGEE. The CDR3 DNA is TGTGCCAGCAGCGAGACGGGTGGTGAAAAACTGTTTTTT. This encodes CASSETGGEKLFF.

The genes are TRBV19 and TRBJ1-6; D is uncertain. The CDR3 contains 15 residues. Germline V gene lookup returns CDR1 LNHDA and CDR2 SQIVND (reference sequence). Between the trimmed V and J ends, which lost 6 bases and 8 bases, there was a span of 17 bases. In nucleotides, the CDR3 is TGTGCCAGTAGAACGGCGGATTCCCCCGATTCACCCCTCCACTTT. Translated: CASRTADSPDSPLHF.

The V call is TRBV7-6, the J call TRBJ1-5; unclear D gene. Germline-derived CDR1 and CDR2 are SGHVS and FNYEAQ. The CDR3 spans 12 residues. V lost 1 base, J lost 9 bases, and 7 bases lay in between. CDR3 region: CASSLDGGPQHF. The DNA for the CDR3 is TGTGCCAGCAGCTTAGATGGAGGGCCCCAGCATTTT.

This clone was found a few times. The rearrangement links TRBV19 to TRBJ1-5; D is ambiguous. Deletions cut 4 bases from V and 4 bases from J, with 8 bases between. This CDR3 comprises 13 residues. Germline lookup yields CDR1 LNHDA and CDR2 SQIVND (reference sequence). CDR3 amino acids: CASSTQVNQPQHF. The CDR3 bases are TGTGCCAGTAGTACGCAGGTTAATCAGCCCCAGCATTTT.

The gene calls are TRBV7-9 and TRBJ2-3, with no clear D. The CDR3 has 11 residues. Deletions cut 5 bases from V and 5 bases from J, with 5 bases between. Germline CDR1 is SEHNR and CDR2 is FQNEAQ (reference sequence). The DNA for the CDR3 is TGTGCCAGCAGCGTACAAGATACGCAGTATTTT. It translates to CASSVQDTQYF.

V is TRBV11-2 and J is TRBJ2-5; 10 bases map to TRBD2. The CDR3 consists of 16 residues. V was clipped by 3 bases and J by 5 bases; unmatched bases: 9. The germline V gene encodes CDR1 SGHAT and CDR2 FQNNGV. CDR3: CASSFLGASGGETQYF. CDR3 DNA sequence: TGTGCCAGCAGCTTTTTGGGGGCTAGCGGGGGTGAGACCCAGTACTTC.

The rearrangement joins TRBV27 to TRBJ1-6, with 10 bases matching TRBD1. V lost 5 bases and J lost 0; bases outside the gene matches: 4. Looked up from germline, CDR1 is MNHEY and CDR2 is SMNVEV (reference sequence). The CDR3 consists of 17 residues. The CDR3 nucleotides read TGTGCCAGCAGTACGGGACAGGGGTTCTCCTATAATTCACCCCTCCACTTT. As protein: CASSTGQGFSYNSPLHF.

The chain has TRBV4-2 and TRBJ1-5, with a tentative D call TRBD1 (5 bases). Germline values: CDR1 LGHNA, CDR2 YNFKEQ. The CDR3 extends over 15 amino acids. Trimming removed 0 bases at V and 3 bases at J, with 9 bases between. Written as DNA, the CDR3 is TGTGCCAGCAGCCAAGATCAGGGCACCAATCAGCCCCAGCATTTT. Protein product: CASSQDQGTNQPQHF.

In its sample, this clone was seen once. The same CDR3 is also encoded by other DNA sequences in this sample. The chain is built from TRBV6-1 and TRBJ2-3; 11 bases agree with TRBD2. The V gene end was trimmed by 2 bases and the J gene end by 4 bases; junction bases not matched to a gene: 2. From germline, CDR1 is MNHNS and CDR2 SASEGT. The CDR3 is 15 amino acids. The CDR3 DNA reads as TGTGCCAGCAGTGAACTAGCGGGGGGCCCAGATACGCAGTATTTT. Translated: CASSELAGGPDTQYF.

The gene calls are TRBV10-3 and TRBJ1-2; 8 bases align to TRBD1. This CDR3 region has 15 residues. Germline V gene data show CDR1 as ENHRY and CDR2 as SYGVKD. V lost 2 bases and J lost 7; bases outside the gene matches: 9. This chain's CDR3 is CAISEVAGGGGGYTF. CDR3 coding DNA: TGTGCCATCAGTGAGGTAGCAGGGGGCGGAGGTGGCTACACCTTC.

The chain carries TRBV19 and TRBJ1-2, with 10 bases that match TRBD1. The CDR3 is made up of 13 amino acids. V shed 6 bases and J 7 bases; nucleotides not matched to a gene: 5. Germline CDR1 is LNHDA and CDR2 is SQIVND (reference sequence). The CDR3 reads CASRRTGGSGYTF. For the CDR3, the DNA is TGTGCCAGTAGGAGGACAGGGGGAAGTGGCTACACCTTC.